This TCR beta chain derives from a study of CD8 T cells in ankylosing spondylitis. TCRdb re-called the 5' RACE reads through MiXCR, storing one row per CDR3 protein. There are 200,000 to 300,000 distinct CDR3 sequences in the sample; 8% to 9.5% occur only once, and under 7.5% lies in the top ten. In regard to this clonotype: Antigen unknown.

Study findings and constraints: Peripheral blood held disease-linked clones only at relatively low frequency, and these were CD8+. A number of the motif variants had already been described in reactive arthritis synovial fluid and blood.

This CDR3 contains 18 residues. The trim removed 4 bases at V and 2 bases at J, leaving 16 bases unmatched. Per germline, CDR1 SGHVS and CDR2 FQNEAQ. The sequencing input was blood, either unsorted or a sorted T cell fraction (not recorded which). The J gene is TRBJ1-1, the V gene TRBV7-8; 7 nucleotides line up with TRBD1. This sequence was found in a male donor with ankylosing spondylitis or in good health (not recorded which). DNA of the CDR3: TGTGCCAGCAGCTCCCTCCCCCGTCGACAGGGTTTAAACACTGAAGCTTTCTTT. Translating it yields CASSSLPRRQGLNTEAFF.